What follows are 25 T cell receptor beta chains derived from one specimen sequenced in a study of persistence of HIV-infected CD4 T cells. Lysates of CMV-infected fibroblasts at roughly 10 ug/mL stimulated these cells. CD40L-negative CD69-negative CD45RO-high memory CD4+ T cells were sorted as populations depleted of antigen-responding cells. The antigens for these receptors are not known. This was the immunoSEQ version 4 assay in survey mode. This table comes from immunoSEQ multiplex PCR, and its TCRdb copy is limited to in-frame clones, with some not included. This sample yields approximately 27,000 clones, of which 78% are seen a single time; 0.75% to 0.95% belongs to the top ten. The sequenced sample was CD4+ T cells sorted from PBMCs after roughly 18-hour stimulation, obtained from a patient who received antiretroviral therapy. The receptors shown here come from an adult woman with HIV who was CMV-seropositive.

V usage is TRBV5-1 and J usage is TRBJ2-3; D unresolved. Germline V lookup: CDR1 SGHRS, CDR2 YFSETQ. V was pared by 0 bases and J by 4 bases, with 12 bases between. The CDR3 spans 15 residues. The CDR3 sequence is CASSLAGQQPDTQYF. The CDR3 DNA reads as TGCGCCAGCAGCTTGGCCGGCCAGCAACCAGATACGCAGTATTTT.

This chain connects TRBV19 to TRBJ2-1, with a weak D call TRBD1 (6 bases). This CDR3 spans 14 amino acids. V was pared by 2 bases and J by 10 bases, with 15 bases between. Germline CDR1 reads LNHDA; CDR2 reads SQIVND (reference sequence). CDR3 amino acids: CASSILGRGWEQFF. The DNA for the CDR3 is TGTGCCAGTAGTATACTCGGCAGGGGTTGGGAGCAGTTCTTC.

This chain uses TRBV4-1 with TRBJ2-1; D is uncertain. The CDR3 is 16 amino acids. Germline V gene lookup returns CDR1 MGHRA and CDR2 YSYEKL. Trimming cost V 1 base and J 2 bases, with 12 bases left between them. The CDR3 spells CASSQVNLVAYNEQFF. The CDR3 coding sequence is TGCGCCAGCAGCCAAGTGAATCTAGTGGCCTACAATGAGCAGTTCTTC.

This rearrangement joins TRBV6-1 to TRBJ1-1; D is unclear. The germline gives CDR1 MNHNS, CDR2 SASEGT. V dropped 0 bases and J dropped 6 bases, with 17 bases sitting between them. CDR3 length equals 16 residues. CDR3 bases: TGTGCCAGCAGTGAAGCCATGGCAAAGAGGATCGCTGAAGCTTTCTTT. Protein: CASSEAMAKRIAEAFF.

This chain uses TRBV10-3 with TRBJ2-3, with 9 positions matching TRBD1. V shed 9 bases, J shed 0 bases, and the junction held 7 bases outside the gene matches. The CDR3 totals 15 residues. CDR1 is ENHRY, CDR2 SYGVKD, per germline. The CDR3 coding sequence is TGTGCCATTCGGACAGGGGTGACTAGCACAGATACGCAGTATTTT. Amino acids: CAIRTGVTSTDTQYF.

This chain links TRBV9 with TRBJ2-1; D gene ambiguous. The CDR3 consists of 15 residues. Trimming removed 4 bases from V and 0 bases from J, with 11 bases in between. Germline V gene sequence: CDR1 SGDLS, CDR2 YYNGEE. CDR3: CASSTRPSSYNEQFF. DNA of the CDR3: TGTGCCAGCAGCACGCGCCCCAGCTCCTACAATGAGCAGTTCTTC.

The V call is TRBV5-5, the J call TRBJ1-6; 7 nucleotides align to TRBD1. Germline V gene data show CDR1 as SGHKS and CDR2 as YYEKEE (reference sequence). After removal of 3 bases from V and 7 bases from J, the junction contained 4 bases not matched to a gene. CDR3 length: 14 amino acids. The CDR3 DNA sequence: TGTGCCAGCAGCTCCGGGACAGCAAATTCACCCCTCCACTTT. Protein sequence: CASSSGTANSPLHF.

The rearrangement uses TRBV29-1 and TRBJ1-4, with D perhaps matching TRBD1 (5 bases). The CDR3 consists of 14 residues. The V gene's germline CDR1 is SQVTM and CDR2 ANQGSEA. V was cut by 7 bases and J by 0 bases, with 12 bases left in between. The CDR3 coding sequence is TGCAGCGCCGGACAAGCTGCAACTAATGAAAAACTGTTTTTT. It yields the protein CSAGQAATNEKLFF.

This chain uses TRBV6-5 with TRBJ1-3; 11 positions match TRBD1. V dropped 5 bases and J dropped 7; count of bases not matched to a gene: 4. Looked up from germline, CDR1 is MNHEY and CDR2 is SVGAGI. CDR3 length: 14 amino acids. In DNA form, the CDR3 reads TGTGCCAGCAGTAACCGGGACAGGGGGAACACCATATATTTT. Protein: CASSNRDRGNTIYF.

The chain recombines TRBV18 with TRBJ2-3, with 8 bases lining up with TRBD2. CDR3 length: 16 residues. From germline, CDR1 is KGHSH and CDR2 LQKENI. The V gene end was trimmed by 0 bases and the J gene end by 5 bases; junction bases not matched to a gene: 7. The chain's CDR3 is CASSPPTGGRKDTQYF. CDR3 coding DNA: TGTGCCAGCTCACCACCGACGGGGGGGAGGAAAGATACGCAGTATTTT.

The CDR3 loop reads CASSQAVWGYNEQFF. The CDR3 DNA sequence: TGTGCCAGCAGCCAAGCGGTCTGGGGTTACAATGAGCAGTTCTTC. This sequence joins TRBV14 and TRBJ2-1; unclear D gene. The CDR3 is 15 amino acids. Germline lookup yields CDR1 SGHDN and CDR2 FVKESK. The V gene lost 1 base and the J gene lost 4 bases, with 11 bases spanning the gap.

This rearrangement joins TRBV11-3 to TRBJ2-1; no firm D call. Germline CDR1 is SGHNT and CDR2 is YENEEA. The V gene lost 3 bases and the J gene lost 6 bases, with 12 bases spanning the gap. The CDR3 extends over 14 amino acids. The CDR3 bases are TGTGCCAGCAGCTTTGACGGGCGTCGCAATGAGCAGTTCTTC. Residues: CASSFDGRRNEQFF.

The rearrangement links TRBV28 to TRBJ1-2; maybe TRBD1 (6 bases). In germline, CDR1 is MDHEN, CDR2 SYDVKM. The CDR3 runs to 13 residues. The germline V and J ends were trimmed by 3 bases and 8 bases, with 13 bases remaining between them. The CDR3 is CASSFQGSKGYTF. The CDR3 DNA sequence: TGTGCCAGCAGTTTTCAGGGGAGCAAAGGCTACACCTTC.

The chain has TRBV6-1 and TRBJ1-5; the D is unclear. Germline values: CDR1 MNHNS, CDR2 SASEGT. This CDR3 has 14 residues. V was pared by 3 bases and J by 7 bases, with 13 bases between. The CDR3 DNA is TGTGCCAGCAGTGACGACAACGCGAGACAGCCCCAGCATTTT. Translated: CASSDDNARQPQHF.

CDR3 loop: CASSEQGRVYGYTF. The CDR3 coding sequence is TGCGCCAGCAGTGAACAGGGGAGAGTCTATGGCTACACCTTC. This chain connects TRBV10-2 to TRBJ1-2, with TRBD1 identical over 7 bases. The CDR3 has 14 amino acids. The V and J ends lost 3 bases and 4 bases, in that order; junction bases with no gene match: 5. Looked up from germline, CDR1 is WSHSY and CDR2 is SAAADI.

The chain has TRBV18 and TRBJ2-2, with D perhaps matching TRBD1 or TRBD2 (5 bases each). The length of the CDR3 is 14 residues. The ends were cut back, 2 bases at V and 4 bases at J, with 8 bases in the middle. The germline CDR1 and CDR2 sequences are KGHSH and LQKENI. The CDR3, as DNA: TGTGCCAGCTCACCAAGTGGGGGCACCGGGGAGCTGTTTTTT. This encodes CASSPSGGTGELFF.

CDR3 sequence (DNA): TGTGCCAGCAGCTTATCACGATCCACTGAAGCTTTCTTT. Amino acids: CASSLSRSTEAFF. The chain combines TRBV7-2 with TRBJ1-1; D unresolved. Germline-derived CDR1 and CDR2 are SGHTA and FQGNSA. The CDR3 is made up of 13 amino acids. Trimming cost V 2 bases and J 4 bases, with 8 bases left between them.

The rearrangement links TRBV7-9 to TRBJ2-3; TRBD2 matches 8 bases. This CDR3 has 16 amino acids. CDR1 and CDR2 (germline): SEHNR, FQNEAQ (reference sequence). The J segment lost 7 bases and the V segment lost 5 bases, leaving 14 bases of the junction unmatched. In DNA, the CDR3 is TGTGCCAGCAGCCGCTACCTTAGCGGGGACCAGAATACGCAGTATTTT. It translates to CASSRYLSGDQNTQYF. The entire variable domain, with the rest obtained from reference TRBV7-9 and TRBJ2-3, is as follows: DTGVSQNPRHKITKRGQNVTFRCDPISEHNRLYWYRQTLGQGPEFLTYFQNEAQLEKSRLLSDRFSAERPKGSFSTLEIQRTEQGDSAMYLCASSRYLSGDQNTQYFGPGTRLTVL.

A single count supports this clone. The chain combines TRBV4-1 with TRBJ2-7; possibly TRBD2 for D (6 bases). Germline V CDR1 and CDR2: MGHRA, YSYEKL. V lost 2 bases and J 6 bases, leaving 17 bases between the germline ends. This CDR3 comprises 15 residues. The DNA of the CDR3 is TGCGCCAGCAGCCAACTCCCCGGGGAGGTTGGCGAGCAGTACTTC. The encoded protein is CASSQLPGEVGEQYF.

The V gene is TRBV24-1, the J gene TRBJ2-2; D unresolved. Germline values: CDR1 KGHDR, CDR2 SFDVKD. V lost 4 bases and J 3 bases, leaving 8 bases between the germline ends. The CDR3 has 14 residues. CDR3 residues: CATSDFGHTGELFF. CDR3 DNA: TGTGCCACCAGTGACTTTGGACACACCGGGGAGCTGTTTTTT.

The chain recombines TRBV3-1 (or the pseudogene TRBV3-2) with TRBJ2-7, with 12 bases lining up with TRBD1. Trimming removed 0 bases from V and 5 bases from J; junction bases left unmatched: 2. CDR3 length: 15 amino acids. Germline CDR1 is LGHDT and CDR2 is YNNKEL (reference sequence). CDR3 DNA: TGTGCCAGCAGCCAAGAGGGACAGGGGGCTAACGAGCAGTACTTC. Translated, it gives CASSQEGQGANEQYF.

The rearrangement links TRBV7-2 to TRBJ1-1; TRBD1 matches at 7 bases. Germline-derived CDR1 and CDR2 are SGHTA and FQGNSA. This CDR3 contains 14 residues. V gave up 2 bases and J gave up 3 bases; unmatched junction bases: 3. DNA of the CDR3: TGTGCCAGCAGCTTAAACAGGGGAGACACTGAAGCTTTCTTT. Amino acids: CASSLNRGDTEAFF.

The chain links TRBV6-4 to TRBJ2-2, with D unresolved. The germline CDR1 and CDR2 sequences are MRHNA and SNTAGT. The ends were cut back, 2 bases at V and 3 bases at J, with 7 bases in the middle. The CDR3 consists of 14 residues. The CDR3 coding sequence is TGTGCCAGCAGTGACCGACCGGACACCGGGGAGCTGTTTTTT. This codes for CASSDRPDTGELFF.

The chain couples TRBV10-2 to TRBJ2-5; D tentatively fits TRBD1 or TRBD2 (5 bases each). V was pared by 4 bases and J by 4 bases, with 13 bases between. Germline-derived CDR1 and CDR2 are WSHSY and SAAADI. This CDR3 comprises 14 residues. DNA for the CDR3: TGCGCCAGCAGTGCGATAGGGGACCGAGAGACCCAGTACTTC. Translating it yields CASSAIGDRETQYF.

This chain links TRBV7-6 with TRBJ1-1, with D unresolved. CDR1 and CDR2 (germline): SGHVS, FNYEAQ. The CDR3 is 15 residues long. V was cut by 6 bases and J by 3 bases, with 17 bases left in between. The DNA for the CDR3 is TGTGCCAGCAGGACTCGCTCGGACGGATACACTGAAGCTTTCTTT. The encoded protein is CASRTRSDGYTEAFF. Together with reference TRBV7-6 and TRBJ1-1, the CDR3 gives the full variable domain: GAGVSQSPRYKVTKRGQDVALRCDPISGHVSLYWYRQALGQGPEFLTYFNYEAQQDKSGLPNDRFSAERPEGSISTLTIQRTEQRDSAMYRCASRTRSDGYTEAFFGQGTRLTVV.